This passage covers 4 T cell receptor beta chains from one sample sequenced in a study of blood T cell repertoires in COVID-19. Profiling relied on immunoSEQ multiplex PCR, and the TCRdb table lists in-frame clones only, not all of them. Among 60,000 to 75,000 clones listed, roughly 70% were seen once. The sample taken for sequencing was PBMCs or T cells enriched from blood (not recorded which). The receptors derive from a woman in her sixties or seventies who had been exposed to COVID-19.

This clone has only one observation. The chain links TRBV30 to TRBJ1-5; 7 nucleotides agree with TRBD1. This CDR3 is 13 amino acids long. Germline V gives CDR1 GTSNPN, CDR2 SVGIG (reference sequence). Trimming removed 3 bases from V and 6 bases from J; junction bases left unmatched: 5. As DNA, the CDR3 is TGTGCCTGGAGCTTAGGGGGCCGTCAGCCCCAGCATTTT. It is translated as CAWSLGGRQPQHF.

This clone was recorded only once. The chain uses TRBV30 and TRBJ2-1, with TRBD2 matching 8 bases. CDR1 is GTSNPN and CDR2 is SVGIG in the germline V gene (reference sequence). V trimming: 5 bases; J trimming: 7 bases; junction bases outside the gene matches: 4. CDR3 length equals 12 residues. CDR3 bases: TGTGCCTGGTGTACTAGCGGTAATGAGCAGTTCTTC. Protein sequence: CAWCTSGNEQFF.

This clone has a single count. V gene TRBV30 combines with J gene TRBJ1-4; D not resolved. Germline values: CDR1 GTSNPN, CDR2 SVGIG (reference sequence). The CDR3 consists of 14 residues. Trimming stripped 0 bases from V and 5 bases from J, with 10 bases between. CDR3 loop: CAWSVRGGNEKLFF. As DNA, the CDR3 is TGTGCCTGGAGTGTACGAGGAGGGAATGAAAAACTGTTTTTT. Complete variable domain (other parts from reference TRBV30 and TRBJ1-4): SQTIHQWPATLVQPVGSPLSLECTVEGTSNPNLYWYRQAAGRGLQLLFYSVGIGQISSEVPQNLSASRPQDRQFILSSKKLLLSDSGFYLCAWSVRGGNEKLFFGSGTQLSVL.

The V and J genes are TRBV24-1 and TRBJ1-2; D is possibly TRBD1 (5 bases). The V end lost 3 bases, the J end lost 4 bases, and 23 bases lay between the germline ends. In germline, CDR1 is KGHDR, CDR2 SFDVKD. The CDR3 runs 18 residues. CDR3: CATSDPRRGESGRYGYTF. DNA for the CDR3: TGTGCCACCAGTGATCCCCGACGGGGGGAGTCGGGTCGCTATGGCTACACCTTC.